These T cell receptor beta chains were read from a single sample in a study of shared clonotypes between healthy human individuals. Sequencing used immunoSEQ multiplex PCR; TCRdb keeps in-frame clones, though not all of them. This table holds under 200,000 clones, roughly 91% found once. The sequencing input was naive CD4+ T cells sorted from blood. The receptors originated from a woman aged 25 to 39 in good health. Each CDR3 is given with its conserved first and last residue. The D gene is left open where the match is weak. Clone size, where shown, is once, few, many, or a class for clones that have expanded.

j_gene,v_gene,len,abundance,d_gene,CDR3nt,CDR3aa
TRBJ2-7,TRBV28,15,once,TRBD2,TGTGCCAGCAGACCTCCAGGGACTAGCGGATACGAGCAGTACTTC,CASRPPGTSGYEQYF
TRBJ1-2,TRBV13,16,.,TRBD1,TGTGCCAGCTCGCTGCCGTGGACAGGGGGCGACTATGGCTACACCTTC,CASSLPWTGGDYGYTF
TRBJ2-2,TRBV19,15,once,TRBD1,TGTGCCAGCCGCCTCCGACAGGGAGCAACCGGGGAGCTGTTTTTT,CASRLRQGATGELFF
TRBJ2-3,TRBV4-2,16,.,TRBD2,TGTGCCAGCAGCCAAGCGATAGCGGGAGGTACAGATACGCAGTATTTT,CASSQAIAGGTDTQYF
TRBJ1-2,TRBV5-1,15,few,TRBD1,TGCGCCAGCAGCATCGGGACAGACGGAACTATGGGCTACACCTTC,CASSIGTDGTMGYTF
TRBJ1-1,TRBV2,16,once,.,TGTGCCAGCAGTGGTGAGACCGGTCGGACGAACACTGAAGCTTTCTTT,CASSGETGRTNTEAFF
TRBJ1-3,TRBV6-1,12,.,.,TGTGCCAGCCGGTCGACAGGAAACACCATATATTTT,CASRSTGNTIYF
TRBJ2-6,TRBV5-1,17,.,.,TGCGCCAGCAGCTTGGGACGGCCGACCTCTGGGGCCAACGTCCTGACTTTC,CASSLGRPTSGANVLTF
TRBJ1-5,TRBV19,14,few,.,TGTGCCAGTAGGGGACGGTATAGCAATCAGCCCCAGCATTTT,CASRGRYSNQPQHF
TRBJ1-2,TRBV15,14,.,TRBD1,TGTGCCACCAGCAGGACAGGGGTAGGGTATGGCTACACCTTC,CATSRTGVGYGYTF
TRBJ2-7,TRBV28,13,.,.,TGTGCCAGCAGAGACACAGGTGCCTACGAGCAGTACTTC,CASRDTGAYEQYF
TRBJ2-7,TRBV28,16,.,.,TGTGCCAGCAGAACAGGCCATGTAGTCCCCCTCTACGAGCAGTACTTC,CASRTGHVVPLYEQYF
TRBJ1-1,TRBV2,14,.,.,TGTGCCAGCAGTTCCAGGAATATGAACACTGAAGCTTTCTTT,CASSSRNMNTEAFF
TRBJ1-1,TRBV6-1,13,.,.,TGTGCCAGCAGTGAAGGGGGATGGACTGAAGCTTTCTTT,CASSEGGWTEAFF
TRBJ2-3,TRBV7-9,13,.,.,TGTGCCAGCTCGGGGGCTAACGCAGATACGCAGTATTTT,CASSGANADTQYF
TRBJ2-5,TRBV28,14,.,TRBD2,TGTGCCAGCAGTCCCAACCCCGCGGGAGTGGAGCAGTACTTC,CASSPNPAGVEQYF